This T cell receptor beta chain was observed in a study of T cells expressing NK-cell markers. Study summary: Sequencing covered eight donors, seven HCMV-seropositive and one seronegative.

Reanalyzing the 5' RACE reads, TCRdb keeps one entry per CDR3 protein, without DNA. The sample has over 200,000 distinct CDR3 sequences, and its top ten clones hold approximately 0.41%. The CDR3 loop spans 11 amino acids. From germline, CDR1 is MNHEY and CDR2 SMNVEV (reference sequence). The clonotype was recovered from a man aged 18 to 29 in good health. Sequencing input: blood T cells: a sorted CD56 or NKG2C T cell subset, CD4+ or CD8+ T cells, or bulk PBMC T cells (not recorded which). The chain recombines TRBV27 with TRBJ1-4. The CDR3 is CASSFGEKLFF.